The 13 T cell receptor beta chains listed next were all sequenced from one sample in a study of T-cell memory formation after mild COVID-19. Each CDR3 protein is one row after TCRdb ran MiXCR on the 5' RACE reads. The data hold about 360,000 distinct CDR3 sequences, with 13% to 15% observed a single time. Specimen: PBMCs or a T cell subset sorted from them (not recorded which). These receptors came from a man younger than 30 who had mild COVID-19 (a few samples of this study predate the infection). Cell type and time point are not known.

The table lists this clonotype with a few counts. The V call is TRBV5-1, the J call TRBJ1-2; 8 nucleotides line up with TRBD1. The ends lost 0 bases at V and 4 bases at J; junction bases unmatched: 8. The germline V gene has CDR1 SGHRS and CDR2 YFSETQ. The CDR3 consists of 16 residues. CDR3 sequence: CASSLEYGQGGYGYTF. The CDR3 nucleotides are TGCGCCAGCAGCTTGGAATATGGACAGGGTGGCTATGGCTACACCTTC.

The chain joins TRBV7-2 to TRBJ1-2, with D perhaps matching TRBD1 (6 bases). The CDR3 has 14 residues. The ends were cut back, 5 bases at V and 4 bases at J, with 14 bases in the middle. Per germline, CDR1 SGHTA and CDR2 FQGNSA. CDR3 protein: CASSLNTGTYGYTF. CDR3 sequence (DNA): TGTGCCAGCAGCCTAAATACAGGGACCTATGGCTACACCTTC.

This clonotype was picked up a small number of times. V usage is TRBV7-3 and J usage is TRBJ2-1; 11 nucleotides align to TRBD2. Per the germline V gene, CDR1 is SGHTA and CDR2 is FQGTGA. With V trimmed by 2 bases and J by 6 bases, 3 bases remained unmatched. The CDR3 sequence is 15 residues long. The DNA of the CDR3 is TGTGCCAGCAGCTTAGTGGGACTAGCGGTCAATGAGCAGTTCTTC. Translation: CASSLVGLAVNEQFF.

This clonotype was counted ten times or more. V usage is TRBV7-2 and J usage is TRBJ2-2, with 10 nucleotides matching TRBD2. The CDR3 length is 15 residues. Germline CDR1 reads SGHTA; CDR2 reads FQGNSA. Trimming cost V 6 bases and J 4 bases; bases outside gene matches: 5. CDR3 residues: CASRPGLAATGELFF. The CDR3 bases are TGTGCCAGCAGGCCCGGACTAGCGGCCACCGGGGAGCTGTTTTTT.

J is TRBJ2-7 and V is TRBV28; D not resolved. CDR3 length: 14 amino acids. CDR1 is MDHEN and CDR2 is SYDVKM in the germline V gene. V gave up 11 bases and J gave up 6 bases, with 23 bases separating them. Here the CDR3 DNA reads TGTGCCGTAGGACCAGACCAGGTCTCCGGCGAGCAGTACGTC. It encodes CAVGPDQVSGEQYV.

This clonotype appeared a few times. One end of the junction does not line up with germline, which may come from a read error. The J gene is TRBJ2-7, the V gene TRBV7-9; D is undetermined. The CDR3 covers 11 residues. The germline gives CDR1 SEHNR, CDR2 FQNEAQ (reference sequence). The chain's CDR3 is CASGFSYEQYF. Written as DNA, the CDR3 is TGTGCCAGCGGCTTCTCCTACGAGCAGTACTTC.

The rearrangement links TRBV30 to TRBJ2-5; D is possibly TRBD1 (6 bases). The germline gives CDR1 GTSNPN, CDR2 SVGIG (reference sequence). Trimming took 5 bases from V and 5 from J, leaving 12 bases between them. This CDR3 is 12 amino acids long. CDR3 coding DNA: TGTGCCTGGTCAGGGGATCATGAGACCCAGTACTTC. This translates into CAWSGDHETQYF.

The gene calls are TRBV6-5 and TRBJ2-6; TRBD1 aligns across 8 bases. Germline CDR1 is MNHEY and CDR2 is SVGAGI. V lost 2 bases to trimming and J lost 4 bases; unmatched junction nucleotides: 4. CDR3 size: 16 residues. The DNA for the CDR3 is TGTGCCAGCAGTTACCCAGGGGGCAACGGGGCCAACGTCCTGACTTTC. This gives the protein CASSYPGGNGANVLTF.

This clonotype was seen ten or more times. V usage is TRBV5-1 and J usage is TRBJ2-1; 15 bases match TRBD2. This CDR3 has 17 amino acids. V shed 3 bases and J 5 bases; nucleotides not matched to a gene: 6. Germline CDR1 reads SGHRS; CDR2 reads YFSETQ. The CDR3 sequence: CASSSPGLAGGHNEQFF. Here the CDR3 DNA reads TGCGCCAGCAGCTCCCCGGGACTAGCGGGGGGCCACAATGAGCAGTTCTTC.

This chain joins TRBV6-5 and TRBJ2-1; the D gene could be TRBD1 or TRBD2 (6 bases each). Trimming stripped 6 bases from V and 3 bases from J, with 18 bases between. This CDR3 comprises 16 residues. Per germline, CDR1 MNHEY and CDR2 SVGAGI. CDR3 protein: CASRPLGGPLYNEQFF. DNA of the CDR3: TGTGCCAGCAGACCCTTGGGGGGCCCTCTCTACAATGAGCAGTTCTTC.

V is TRBV12-3 or TRBV12-4 and J is TRBJ1-5; D may be TRBD1 (6 bases). V shed 3 bases and J shed 0 bases, with 9 bases lying between them. This CDR3 contains 15 residues. The CDR3 DNA reads as TGTGCCAGCAGTTTTGGGGGCAATAGCAATCAGCCCCAGCATTTT. Translation: CASSFGGNSNQPQHF.

V gene TRBV4-1 combines with J gene TRBJ1-2; 12 nucleotides agree with TRBD1. Germline lookup yields CDR1 MGHRA and CDR2 YSYEKL. Unmatched junction bases numbered 4, after V lost 1 base and J lost 7 bases. The CDR3 length is 15 residues. CDR3 bases: TGCGCCAGCAGCCAAGTTCCGGGACAGGGGGCTGGCTACACCTTC. Translating gives CASSQVPGQGAGYTF.

The V and J genes are TRBV7-8 and TRBJ2-7; TRBD1 matches 7 bases. V lost 4 bases, J lost 0 bases, and 15 bases stayed unmatched. Per the germline V gene, CDR1 is SGHVS and CDR2 is FQNEAQ. This CDR3 spans 18 amino acids. The CDR3 nucleotides are TGTGCCAGCAGCTCGACCCAGTGGGACAGACTGAGCTCCTACGAGCAGTACTTC. This gives the protein CASSSTQWDRLSSYEQYF.